A single TCR beta chain is shown here with its context. The data were taken from a study of blood T cell repertoires in COVID-19. Study background: Samples came from the United States, Italy and Spain, spanning acute and convalescent COVID-19. From T cells, B-cell-depleted T cells, or PBMCs came the material, which was cDNA or gDNA.

Germline V gene sequence: CDR1 LNHDA, CDR2 SQIVND (reference sequence). The V and J ends lost 4 bases and 3 bases, in that order; junction bases with no gene match: 8. CDR3 length: 15 amino acids. During active infection, Seattle patients enrolled and were then monitored through disease. Authors' methods: Researchers report that nucleated cell counts were estimated from reference gene primer amplification. Data came from immunoSEQ multiplex PCR; TCRdb stores just in-frame clones and leaves some out. V, J and clone size are taken as reported in that table, and D and trimming were inferred from the DNA itself. Seen here are about 240,000 clones, more than 85% observed once, and the top ten hold 10% to 13%.

The sequence derives from a woman aged 45-59 years with COVID-19, enrolled during active disease. The chain recombines TRBV19 with TRBJ2-7; 8 bases are shared with TRBD1. Sequenced input: peripheral blood. The CDR3 spells CASSRGTGPFYEQYF. The CDR3 DNA is TGTGCCAGTAGTAGGGGGACAGGCCCCTTCTACGAGCAGTACTTC. Full variable domain (rest looked up from reference TRBV19 and TRBJ2-7): DGGITQSPKYLFRKEGQNVTLSCEQNLNHDAMYWYRQDPGQGLRLIYYSQIVNDFQKGDIAEGYSVSREKKESFPLTVTSAQKNPTAFYLCASSRGTGPFYEQYFGPGTRLTVT.